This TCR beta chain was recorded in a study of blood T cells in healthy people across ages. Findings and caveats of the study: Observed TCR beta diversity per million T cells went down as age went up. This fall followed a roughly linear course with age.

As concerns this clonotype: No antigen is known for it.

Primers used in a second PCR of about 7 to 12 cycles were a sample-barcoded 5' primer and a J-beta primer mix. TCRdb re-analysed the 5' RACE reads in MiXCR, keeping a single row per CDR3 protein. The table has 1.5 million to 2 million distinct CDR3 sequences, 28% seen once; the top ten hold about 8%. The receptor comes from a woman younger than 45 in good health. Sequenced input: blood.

CDR3 region: CSAVAGGTTDTQYF. In DNA form, the CDR3 reads TGCAGTGCTGTAGCGGGGGGGACCACAGATACGCAGTATTTT. This chain links TRBV20-1 with TRBJ2-3; 11 bases fit TRBD2. The V gene's germline CDR1 is DFQATT and CDR2 SNEGSKA (reference sequence). J lost 2 bases, V lost 5 bases, and 3 bases had no gene match. The CDR3 is 14 residues long.